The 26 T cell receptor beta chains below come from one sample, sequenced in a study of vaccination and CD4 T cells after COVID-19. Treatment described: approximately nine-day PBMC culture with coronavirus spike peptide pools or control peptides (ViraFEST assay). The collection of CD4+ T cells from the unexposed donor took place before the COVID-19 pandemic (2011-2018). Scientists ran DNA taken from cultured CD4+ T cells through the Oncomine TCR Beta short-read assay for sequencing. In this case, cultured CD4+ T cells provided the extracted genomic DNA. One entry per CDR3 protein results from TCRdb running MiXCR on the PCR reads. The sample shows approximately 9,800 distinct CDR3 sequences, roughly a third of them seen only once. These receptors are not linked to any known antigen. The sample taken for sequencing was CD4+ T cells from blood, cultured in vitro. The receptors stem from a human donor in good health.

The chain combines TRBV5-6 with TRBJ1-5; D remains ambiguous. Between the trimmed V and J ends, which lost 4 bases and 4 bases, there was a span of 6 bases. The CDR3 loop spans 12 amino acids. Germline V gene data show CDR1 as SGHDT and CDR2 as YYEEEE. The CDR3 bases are TGTGCCAGCAGCATACTAAATCAGCCCCAGCATTTT. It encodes CASSILNQPQHF.

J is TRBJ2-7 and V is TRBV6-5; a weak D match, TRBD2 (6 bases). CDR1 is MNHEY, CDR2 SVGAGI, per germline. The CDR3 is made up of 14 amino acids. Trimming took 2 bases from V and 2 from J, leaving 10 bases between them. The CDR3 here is CASSYGTGAYEQYF. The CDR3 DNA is TGTGCCAGCAGTTACGGGACGGGAGCCTACGAGCAGTACTTC.

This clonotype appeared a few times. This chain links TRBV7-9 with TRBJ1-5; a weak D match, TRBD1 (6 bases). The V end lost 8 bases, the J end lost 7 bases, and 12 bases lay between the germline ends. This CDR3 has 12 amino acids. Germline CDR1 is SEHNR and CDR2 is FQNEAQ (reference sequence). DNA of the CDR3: TGTGCCAGCGGGGGGGCCGGACAGCCCCAGCATTTT. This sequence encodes CASGGAGQPQHF.

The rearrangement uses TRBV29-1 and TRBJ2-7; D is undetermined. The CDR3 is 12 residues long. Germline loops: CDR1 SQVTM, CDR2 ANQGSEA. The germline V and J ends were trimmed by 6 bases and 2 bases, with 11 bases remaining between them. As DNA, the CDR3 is TGCAGCGTAAGACGGCCCCCCTACGAGCAGTACTTC. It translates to CSVRRPPYEQYF.

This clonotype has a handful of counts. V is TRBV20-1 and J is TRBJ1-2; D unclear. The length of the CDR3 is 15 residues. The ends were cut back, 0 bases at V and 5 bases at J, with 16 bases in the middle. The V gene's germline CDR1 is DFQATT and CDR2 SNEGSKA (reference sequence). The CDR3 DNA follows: TGCAGTGCTAGAGATCTGGCAGCCCCAATATATGGCTACACCTTC. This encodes CSARDLAAPIYGYTF.

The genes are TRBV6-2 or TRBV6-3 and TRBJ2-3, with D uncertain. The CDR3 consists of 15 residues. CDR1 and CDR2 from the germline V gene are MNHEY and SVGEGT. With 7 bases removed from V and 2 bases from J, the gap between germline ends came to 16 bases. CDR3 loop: CASTLRPSPTDTQYF. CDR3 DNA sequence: TGTGCCAGCACTCTGCGACCGAGCCCCACAGATACGCAGTATTTT.

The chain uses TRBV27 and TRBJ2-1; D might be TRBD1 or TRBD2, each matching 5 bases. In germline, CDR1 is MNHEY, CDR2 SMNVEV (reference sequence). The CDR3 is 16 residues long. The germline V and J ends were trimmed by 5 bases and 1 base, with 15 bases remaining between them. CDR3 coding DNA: TGTGCCAGCAGTGGGTTCCGGGACGGTTCCTACAATGAGCAGTTCTTC. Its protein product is CASSGFRDGSYNEQFF.

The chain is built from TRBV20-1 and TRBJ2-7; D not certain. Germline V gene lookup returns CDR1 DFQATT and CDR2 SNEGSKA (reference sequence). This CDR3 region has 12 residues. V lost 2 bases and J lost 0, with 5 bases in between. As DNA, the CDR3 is TGCAGTGCTAGAATCCTCTCCTACGAGCAGTACTTC. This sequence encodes CSARILSYEQYF.

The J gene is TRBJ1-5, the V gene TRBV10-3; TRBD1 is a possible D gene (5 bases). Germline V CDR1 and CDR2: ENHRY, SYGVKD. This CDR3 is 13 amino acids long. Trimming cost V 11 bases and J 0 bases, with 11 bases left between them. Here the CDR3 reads CAVGTDSNQPQHF. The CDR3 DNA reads TGTGCCGTCGGGACGGATAGCAATCAGCCCCAGCATTTT.

CDR3 sequence reads: CSARVENSGSVYEQYF. The CDR3 DNA is TGCAGTGCTAGAGTAGAGAATAGCGGGAGTGTCTACGAGCAGTACTTC. J is TRBJ2-7 and V is TRBV20-1; 9 positions agree with TRBD2. Germline CDR1 DFQATT, CDR2 SNEGSKA (reference sequence). The CDR3 has 16 amino acids. Trimming took 1 base from V and 3 from J; bases not matched to a gene: 10.

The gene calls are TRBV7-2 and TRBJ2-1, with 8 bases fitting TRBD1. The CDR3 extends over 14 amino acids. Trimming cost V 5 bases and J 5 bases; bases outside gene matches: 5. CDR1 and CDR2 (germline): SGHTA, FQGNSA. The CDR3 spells CASSVYRGNNEQFF. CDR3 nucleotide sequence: TGTGCCAGCAGCGTGTACAGGGGGAACAATGAGCAGTTCTTC.

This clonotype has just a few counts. This CDR3 reads CASASSGNQPQHF. The CDR3 DNA reads as TGTGCCAGCGCTAGCAGTGGCAATCAGCCCCAGCATTTT. The chain employs TRBV6-1 and TRBJ1-5; the D is unclear. Germline CDR1 and CDR2: MNHNS and SASEGT. The CDR3 contains 13 residues. V lost 8 bases and J lost 2, with 10 bases in between.

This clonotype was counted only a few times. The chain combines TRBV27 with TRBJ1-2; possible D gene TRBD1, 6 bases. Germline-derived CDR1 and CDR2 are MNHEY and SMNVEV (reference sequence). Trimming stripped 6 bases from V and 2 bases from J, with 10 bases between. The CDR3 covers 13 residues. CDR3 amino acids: CASRTGQNYGYTF. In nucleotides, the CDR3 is TGTGCCAGCAGAACAGGGCAAAACTATGGCTACACCTTC.

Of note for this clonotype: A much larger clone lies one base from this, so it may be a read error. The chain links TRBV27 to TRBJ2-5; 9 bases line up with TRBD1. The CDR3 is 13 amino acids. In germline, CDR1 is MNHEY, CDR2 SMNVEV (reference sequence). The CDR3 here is CVSSHRGQETQYF. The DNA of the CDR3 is TGTGTCAGCAGCCACAGGGGGCAGGAGACCCAGTACTTC.

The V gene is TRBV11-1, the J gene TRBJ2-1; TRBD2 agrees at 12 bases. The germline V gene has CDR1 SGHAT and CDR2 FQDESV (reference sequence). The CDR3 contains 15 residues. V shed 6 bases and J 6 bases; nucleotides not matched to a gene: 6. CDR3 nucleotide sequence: TGTGCCAGCAGTTCTAGCGGGAGGGCTCTCAATGAGCAGTTCTTC. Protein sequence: CASSSSGRALNEQFF.

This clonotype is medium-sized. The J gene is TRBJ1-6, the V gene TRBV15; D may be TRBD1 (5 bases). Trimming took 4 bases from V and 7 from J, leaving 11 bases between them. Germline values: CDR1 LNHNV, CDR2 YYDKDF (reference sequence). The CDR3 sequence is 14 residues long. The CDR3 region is CATSIGAGNSPLHF. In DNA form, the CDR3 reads TGTGCCACCAGCATAGGAGCAGGGAATTCACCCCTCCACTTT.

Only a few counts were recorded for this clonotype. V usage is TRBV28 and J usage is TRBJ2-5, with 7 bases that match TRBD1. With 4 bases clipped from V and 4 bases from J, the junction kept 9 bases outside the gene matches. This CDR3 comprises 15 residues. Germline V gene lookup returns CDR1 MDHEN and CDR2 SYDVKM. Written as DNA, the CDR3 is TGTGCCAGCAGTTCTCCCCGACAGGGACGAGAGACCCAGTACTTC. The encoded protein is CASSSPRQGRETQYF.

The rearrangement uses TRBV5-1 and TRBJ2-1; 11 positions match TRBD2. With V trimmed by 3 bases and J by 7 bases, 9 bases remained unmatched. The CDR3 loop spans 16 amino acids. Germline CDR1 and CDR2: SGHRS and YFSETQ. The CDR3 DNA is TGCGCCAGCAGCTCTCCGGGACTAGCGGCGGGGAATGAGCAGTTCTTC. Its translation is CASSSPGLAAGNEQFF.

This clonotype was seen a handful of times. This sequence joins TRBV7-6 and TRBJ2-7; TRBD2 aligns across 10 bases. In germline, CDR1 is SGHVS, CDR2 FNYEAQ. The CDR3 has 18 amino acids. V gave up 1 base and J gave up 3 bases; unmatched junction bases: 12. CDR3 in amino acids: CASSLGVRGGLADYEQYF. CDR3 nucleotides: TGTGCCAGCAGCTTAGGGGTCAGGGGAGGACTAGCGGACTACGAGCAGTACTTC.

Here the CDR3 reads CSASTGLRDTQYF. CDR3 in DNA: TGCAGTGCTTCGACAGGGCTACGAGATACGCAGTATTTT. The V gene is TRBV20-1, the J gene TRBJ2-3; TRBD1 agrees at 7 bases. Germline V gene data show CDR1 as DFQATT and CDR2 as SNEGSKA (reference sequence). This CDR3 spans 13 amino acids. Trimming at V came to 5 bases and at J to 5 bases, leaving 7 bases not matched to a gene.

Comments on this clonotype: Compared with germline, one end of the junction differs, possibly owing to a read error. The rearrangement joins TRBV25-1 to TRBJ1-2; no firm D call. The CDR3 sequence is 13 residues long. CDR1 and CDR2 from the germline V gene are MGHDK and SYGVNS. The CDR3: CASSDRVNDGYTF. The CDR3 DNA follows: TGTGCCAGCAGTGATAGGGTTAACGATGGCTACACCTTC.

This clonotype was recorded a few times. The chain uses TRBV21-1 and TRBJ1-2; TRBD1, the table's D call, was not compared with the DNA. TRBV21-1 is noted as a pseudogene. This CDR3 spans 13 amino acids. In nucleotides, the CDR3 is TGTGCCAGCAGCCCCGGGGACGGCTATGGCTACACCTTC. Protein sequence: CASSPGDGYGYTF.

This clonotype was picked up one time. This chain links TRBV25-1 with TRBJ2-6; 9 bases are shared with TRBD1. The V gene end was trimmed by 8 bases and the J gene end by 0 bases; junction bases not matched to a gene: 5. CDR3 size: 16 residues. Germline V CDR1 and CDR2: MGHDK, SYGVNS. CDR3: CASLDRGNSGANVLTF. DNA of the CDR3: TGTGCCAGCTTGGACAGGGGTAACTCTGGGGCCAACGTCCTGACTTTC.

The CDR3 bases are TGCAGTGCCCCCAGGGGTTCCTACGAGCAGTACTTC. It translates to CSAPRGSYEQYF. V is TRBV20-1 and J is TRBJ2-7, with TRBD1 as a possible D gene (6 bases). CDR3 length: 12 amino acids. Germline V CDR1 and CDR2: DFQATT, SNEGSKA (reference sequence). Trimming cost V 6 bases and J 1 base, with 10 bases left between them.

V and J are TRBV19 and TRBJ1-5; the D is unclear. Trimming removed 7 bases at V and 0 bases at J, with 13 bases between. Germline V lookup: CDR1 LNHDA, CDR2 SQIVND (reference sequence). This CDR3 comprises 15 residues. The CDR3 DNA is TGTGCCAGTATAGTATGGCATGATAGCAATCAGCCCCAGCATTTT. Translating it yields CASIVWHDSNQPQHF. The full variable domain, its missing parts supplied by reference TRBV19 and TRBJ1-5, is DGGITQSPKYLFRKEGQNVTLSCEQNLNHDAMYWYRQDPGQGLRLIYYSQIVNDFQKGDIAEGYSVSREKKESFPLTVTSAQKNPTAFYLCASIVWHDSNQPQHFGDGTRLSIL.

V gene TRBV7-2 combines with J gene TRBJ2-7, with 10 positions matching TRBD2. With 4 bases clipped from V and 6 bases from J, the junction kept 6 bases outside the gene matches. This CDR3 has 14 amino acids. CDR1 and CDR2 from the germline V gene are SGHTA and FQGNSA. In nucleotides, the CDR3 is TGTGCCAGCAGCTCGGGACTAGCGAGTGGCGAGCAGTACTTC. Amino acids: CASSSGLASGEQYF.